The rows below give T cell receptor beta chains drawn from one sample of a study of regulatory T cells in long-lasting Graves disease. TCRdb recomputed calls from the multiplex PCR reads with MiXCR, one row per CDR3 protein. The sample includes roughly 420,000 distinct CDR3 sequences, approximately 15% of them seen just once. The same data also contributed to another study, on T cells in Graves' hyperthyroidism and ophthalmopathy.

The specimen comprised peripheral blood mononuclear cells (PBMCs), sampled at new diagnosis, from a patient treated with antithyroid drugs. The receptors derive from a woman in her fifties or sixties with Graves disease. The CDR3 runs from the conserved cysteine through the conserved F or W. Each record gives: J gene, D gene, V gene, clone size, CDR3 protein, CDR3 DNA. D genes are given only for firm matches. Clone size is not always given. Where it is, it says once, few, many or a class for expanded clones.

j_gene: TRBJ2-2; d_gene: NA; v_gene: TRBV29-1; abundance: NA; CDR3aa: CSVEGNGELFF; CDR3nt: TGCAGCGTTGAGGGTAACGGGGAGCTGTTTTTT
j_gene: TRBJ2-5; d_gene: TRBD1; v_gene: TRBV9; abundance: NA; CDR3aa: CASSVLGGDETQYF; CDR3nt: TGTGCCAGCAGCGTCCTAGGGGGCGACGAGACCCAGTACTTC
j_gene: TRBJ2-3; d_gene: NA; v_gene: TRBV5-1; abundance: many; CDR3aa: CASSEKRNRSDTQYF; CDR3nt: TGCGCCAGCAGCGAAAAGAGGAATCGTTCGGATACGCAGTATTTT
j_gene: TRBJ1-1; d_gene: NA; v_gene: TRBV18; abundance: many; CDR3aa: CASSRLDSMNTEAFF; CDR3nt: TGTGCCAGCTCCCGACTCGACAGTATGAACACTGAAGCTTTCTTT
j_gene: TRBJ2-7; d_gene: TRBD2; v_gene: TRBV3-1; abundance: few; CDR3aa: CASSHLPGLAGAEQYF; CDR3nt: TGTGCCAGCAGCCACCTTCCGGGACTAGCGGGAGCAGAGCAGTACTTC
j_gene: TRBJ2-1; d_gene: TRBD2; v_gene: TRBV28; abundance: few; CDR3aa: CASSSLATYNEQFF; CDR3nt: TGTGCCAGCAGTTCACTAGCGACCTACAATGAGCAGTTCTTC
j_gene: TRBJ2-7; d_gene: NA; v_gene: TRBV27; abundance: many; CDR3aa: CASSFSGSDYEQYF; CDR3nt: TGTGCCAGCAGTTTCTCCGGGAGTGACTACGAGCAGTACTTC
j_gene: TRBJ2-5; d_gene: TRBD2; v_gene: TRBV6-1; abundance: many; CDR3aa: CASSPGLVTTQYF; CDR3nt: TGTGCCAGCAGTCCTGGACTAGTGACGACCCAGTACTTC
j_gene: TRBJ1-1; d_gene: TRBD1; v_gene: TRBV27; abundance: many; CDR3aa: CASSLWTGGVSEAFF; CDR3nt: TGTGCCAGCAGTTTATGGACAGGGGGCGTTTCTGAAGCTTTCTTT
j_gene: TRBJ2-7; d_gene: TRBD2; v_gene: TRBV4-1; abundance: many; CDR3aa: CASSQDLGLAGRNHEQYF; CDR3nt: TGCGCCAGCAGCCAAGATCTGGGGCTAGCGGGACGTAACCACGAGCAGTACTTC
j_gene: TRBJ2-7; d_gene: NA; v_gene: TRBV5-1; abundance: many; CDR3aa: CASSFVSDEQYF; CDR3nt: TGCGCCAGCAGCTTCGTCTCCGACGAGCAGTACTTC
j_gene: TRBJ1-1; d_gene: NA; v_gene: TRBV6-1; abundance: NA; CDR3aa: CASSPTLGRGTEAFF; CDR3nt: TGTGCCAGCAGTCCCACCCTCGGGAGGGGCACTGAAGCTTTCTTT
j_gene: TRBJ2-1; d_gene: TRBD2; v_gene: TRBV7-8; abundance: few; CDR3aa: CASSPGGGGGGSYNEQFF; CDR3nt: TGTGCCAGCAGCCCGGGGGGCGGCGGGGGGGGCTCCTACAATGAGCAGTTCTTC
j_gene: TRBJ2-5; d_gene: NA; v_gene: TRBV4-1; abundance: few; CDR3aa: CASSQGLVRETQYF; CDR3nt: TGCGCCAGCAGCCAAGGGCTGGTTCGGGAGACCCAGTACTTC
j_gene: TRBJ1-2; d_gene: NA; v_gene: TRBV7-9; abundance: NA; CDR3aa: CASSSGRGDYGYTF; CDR3nt: TGTGCCAGCAGCTCCGGTCGGGGGGACTATGGCTACACCTTC
j_gene: TRBJ1-1; d_gene: NA; v_gene: TRBV7-6; abundance: many; CDR3aa: CASSIGTNTEAFF; CDR3nt: TGTGCCAGCAGCATCGGGACGAACACTGAAGCTTTCTTT
j_gene: TRBJ1-4; d_gene: TRBD1; v_gene: TRBV10-3; abundance: many; CDR3aa: CAAGQGFEKLFF; CDR3nt: TGTGCCGCAGGACAGGGGTTTGAAAAACTGTTTTTT
j_gene: TRBJ1-6; d_gene: NA; v_gene: TRBV18; abundance: few; CDR3aa: CASSLRDAQREPLHF; CDR3nt: TGTGCCAGCTCCCTCCGGGACGCCCAGAGGGAACCCCTCCACTTT
j_gene: TRBJ2-1; d_gene: NA; v_gene: TRBV7-8; abundance: many; CDR3aa: CASSRDLPLLNEQFF; CDR3nt: TGTGCCAGCAGCCGGGACTTGCCTTTACTTAATGAGCAGTTCTTC
j_gene: TRBJ2-3; d_gene: NA; v_gene: TRBV7-9; abundance: NA; CDR3aa: CASSLGPLPTNTQYF; CDR3nt: TGTGCCAGCAGCTTAGGGCCTCTTCCTACAAATACGCAGTATTTT
j_gene: TRBJ2-7; d_gene: NA; v_gene: TRBV2; abundance: many; CDR3aa: CASTTVYEQYF; CDR3nt: TGTGCCAGCACTACGGTCTACGAGCAGTACTTC
j_gene: TRBJ1-6; d_gene: NA; v_gene: TRBV6-1; abundance: many; CDR3aa: CASSEAETWASSYNSPLHF; CDR3nt: TGTGCCAGCAGTGAAGCGGAAACGTGGGCGAGCTCCTATAATTCACCCCTCCACTTT
j_gene: TRBJ2-1; d_gene: TRBD2; v_gene: TRBV4-1; abundance: NA; CDR3aa: CASSLERGSSYNEQFF; CDR3nt: TGCGCCAGCAGCCTCGAGCGGGGCAGCTCCTACAATGAGCAGTTCTTC
j_gene: TRBJ2-1; d_gene: TRBD2; v_gene: TRBV12-3/TRBV12-4; abundance: many; CDR3aa: CASGASGPSYNEQFF; CDR3nt: TGTGCCAGCGGAGCTAGCGGACCGTCCTACAATGAGCAGTTCTTC
j_gene: TRBJ1-1; d_gene: NA; v_gene: TRBV5-1; abundance: many; CDR3aa: CASSFWSRDTEAFF; CDR3nt: TGTGCCAGCAGCTTCTGGAGTAGGGACACTGAAGCTTTCTTT
j_gene: TRBJ2-7; d_gene: TRBD1; v_gene: TRBV24-1; abundance: many; CDR3aa: CATSGRGSTGDTYEQYF; CDR3nt: TGTGCCACCAGTGGCAGGGGGAGTACAGGGGACACCTACGAGCAGTACTTC
j_gene: TRBJ2-7; d_gene: NA; v_gene: TRBV6-1; abundance: few; CDR3aa: CASGPRWVTSYEQYF; CDR3nt: TGTGCCAGCGGGCCCAGGTGGGTGACCTCCTACGAGCAGTACTTC
j_gene: TRBJ2-7; d_gene: NA; v_gene: TRBV27; abundance: NA; CDR3aa: CASSLKGYTYEQYF; CDR3nt: TGTGCCAGCAGTTTGAAGGGGTATACCTACGAGCAGTACTTC
j_gene: TRBJ2-3; d_gene: TRBD2; v_gene: TRBV5-1; abundance: NA; CDR3aa: CASSLNSRGGTDTQYF; CDR3nt: TGCGCCAGCAGCTTGAATTCACGGGGGGGCACAGATACGCAGTATTTT
j_gene: TRBJ1-2; d_gene: NA; v_gene: TRBV11-2; abundance: many; CDR3aa: CASSPDQGFGGYTF; CDR3nt: TGTGCCAGCAGCCCGGATCAGGGATTTGGCGGCTACACCTTC
j_gene: TRBJ1-1; d_gene: TRBD1; v_gene: TRBV25-1; abundance: NA; CDR3aa: CASSRTGSNTEAFF; CDR3nt: TGTGCCAGCAGCCGGACAGGGAGCAACACTGAAGCTTTCTTT
j_gene: TRBJ2-3; d_gene: NA; v_gene: TRBV6-1; abundance: NA; CDR3aa: CASTFRDNTDTQYF; CDR3nt: TGTGCCAGCACTTTCCGGGACAATACAGATACGCAGTATTTT
j_gene: TRBJ2-3; d_gene: NA; v_gene: TRBV14; abundance: NA; CDR3aa: CASRGMSTDTQYF; CDR3nt: TGTGCCAGCAGAGGGATGAGCACAGATACGCAGTATTTT
j_gene: TRBJ1-1; d_gene: TRBD1; v_gene: TRBV6-1; abundance: many; CDR3aa: CASSDQGQDTEAFF; CDR3nt: TGTGCCAGCAGTGATCAGGGACAGGACACTGAAGCTTTCTTT
j_gene: TRBJ2-7; d_gene: TRBD1; v_gene: TRBV3-1; abundance: few; CDR3aa: CASSHQTGYYEQYF; CDR3nt: TGTGCCAGCAGCCACCAGACAGGGTATTACGAGCAGTACTTC
j_gene: TRBJ2-3; d_gene: NA; v_gene: TRBV12-3/TRBV12-4; abundance: many; CDR3aa: CASIEPGRTAATQYF; CDR3nt: TGTGCCAGCATCGAACCGGGACGGACGGCCGCTACGCAGTATTTT
j_gene: TRBJ2-4; d_gene: NA; v_gene: TRBV4-1; abundance: NA; CDR3aa: CASSQRALAKNIQYF; CDR3nt: TGCGCCAGCAGTCAGAGGGCGCTAGCCAAAAACATTCAGTACTTC
j_gene: TRBJ2-1; d_gene: TRBD2; v_gene: TRBV7-3; abundance: few; CDR3aa: CASSLGLAGADEQFF; CDR3nt: TGTGCCAGCAGCTTGGGCCTAGCGGGAGCGGATGAGCAGTTCTTC